This TCR beta chain was profiled in a study of cytotoxic CD8 clonotypes in ibrutinib-treated CLL. Study results and limitations: Baseline clonality was higher than in age-matched healthy donors and moved in step with circulating CD8+ T-cell counts. Sampling time points were not equivalent between sustained-remission and progressing patients.

Sequencing was performed with immunoSEQ multiplex PCR; in TCRdb, only in-frame clones are kept and a portion is missing. Of 150,000 to 250,000 clones listed, around 70% are singletons. V was pared by 7 bases and J by 2 bases, with 16 bases between. There are 14 residues in the CDR3. CDR1 is SGDLS and CDR2 is YYNGEE in the germline V gene. As to this clone: As yet, its antigen is unknown.

This clonotype was obtained from a human donor with chronic lymphocytic leukemia. Sample: PBMCs, taken after 24 months of ibrutinib treatment. This rearrangement joins TRBV9 to TRBJ2-7; the D gene is possibly TRBD1 (6 bases). CDR3 nucleotide sequence: TGTGCCAGCGGCGAGGGGGTCTGGCCCTACGAGCAGTACTTC. Amino acids: CASGEGVWPYEQYF.